A selection of T cell receptor beta chains follows, all from one sample in a study of cytomegalovirus exposure and HLA in healthy donors. The method was immunoSEQ multiplex PCR; TCRdb's version includes in-frame clones alone and lacks a portion of them. The sample consists of about 130,000 clones, around 69% of them appearing once. Sequencing was done on a sample of PBMCs. Source of these receptors: a human donor in good health. Each CDR3 is given with its conserved first and last residue. The D gene is left open where the match is weak. Not all rows give a size; the values are once, few, many and, for expanded clones, a class.

TRBJ2-2	NA	TRBV30	NA	TGTGCCTGGACCCGGGACAAAATTACCTTGAACACCGGGGAGCTGTTTTTT	CAWTRDKITLNTGELFF
TRBJ2-7	NA	TRBV28	NA	TGTGCCAGCAGCCCAGCCTACGAGCAGTACTTC	CASSPAYEQYF
TRBJ2-1	NA	TRBV6-1	NA	TGTGCCAGCAGCTTTCGGTTCGGGAATGAGCAGTTCTTC	CASSFRFGNEQFF
TRBJ2-7	once	TRBV6-5	NA	TGTGCCAGCAGTAACCCGGTCGGGGAGCAGTACTTC	CASSNPVGEQYF
TRBJ2-1	NA	TRBV7-2	TRBD1	TGTGCCAGCAGCCCGGGACAGGGGCTTACGAATGAGCAGTTCTTC	CASSPGQGLTNEQFF
TRBJ2-1	few	TRBV4-3	TRBD2	TGCGCCAGCAGCCAAGAGAGAATGGGCGGGAGGCTACGGGATGAGCAGTTCTTC	CASSQERMGGRLRDEQFF
TRBJ2-1	once	TRBV7-3	TRBD2	TGTGCCAGCAGCTTCTTACCGACTAGCGGGAGCTCCTACAATGAGCAGTTCTTC	CASSFLPTSGSSYNEQFF
TRBJ1-5	few	TRBV7-9	TRBD1	TGTTCCAGCAGCTTAGGGGACAGGGGGCGTAGCAATCAGCCCCAGCATTTT	CSSSLGDRGRSNQPQHF
TRBJ1-6	NA	TRBV11-2	TRBD1	TGTGCCAGCAGCTCAATAACCGGGACAGATCTTCATTTT	CASSSITGTDLHF
TRBJ2-6	NA	TRBV15	NA	TGTGCCACCAGCAGAGAAGCTGTCGGGGCCAACGTCCTGACTTTC	CATSREAVGANVLTF
TRBJ2-7	NA	TRBV5-1	TRBD2	TGCGCCAGCAGCCGGGGACTAGCGGGAGGCGCCACTTCCTTC	CASSRGLAGGATSF
TRBJ1-1	NA	TRBV28	NA	TGTGCCAGCAGTTTAGGAGCAGGGACTGAAGCTTTCTTT	CASSLGAGTEAFF
TRBJ2-5	NA	TRBV19	NA	TGTGCCAGTAGGCTCTCGGGACTGCAAGAGACCCAGTACTTC	CASRLSGLQETQYF
TRBJ2-1	NA	TRBV28	TRBD1	TGTGCCAGCAGTTCCACCCGTGGACAGGGTAGGAATGAGCAGTTCTTC	CASSSTRGQGRNEQFF
TRBJ1-5	NA	TRBV6-5	NA	TGTGCCAGCACCCCGCCAGGGAGCAATCAGCCCCAGCATTTT	CASTPPGSNQPQHF